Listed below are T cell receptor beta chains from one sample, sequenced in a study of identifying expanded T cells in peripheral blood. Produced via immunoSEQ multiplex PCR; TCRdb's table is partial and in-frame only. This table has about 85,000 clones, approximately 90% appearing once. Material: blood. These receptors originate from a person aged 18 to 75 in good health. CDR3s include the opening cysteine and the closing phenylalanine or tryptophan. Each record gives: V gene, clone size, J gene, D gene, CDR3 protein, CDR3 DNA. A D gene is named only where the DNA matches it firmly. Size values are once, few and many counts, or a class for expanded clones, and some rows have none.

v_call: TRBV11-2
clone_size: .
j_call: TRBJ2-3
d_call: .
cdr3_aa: CASSRAPDTQYF
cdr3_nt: TGTGCCAGCAGTCGAGCACCAGATACGCAGTATTTT

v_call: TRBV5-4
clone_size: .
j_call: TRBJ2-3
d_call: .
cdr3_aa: CASSLDTDTQYF
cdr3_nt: TGTGCCAGCAGCTTAGACACAGATACGCAGTATTTT

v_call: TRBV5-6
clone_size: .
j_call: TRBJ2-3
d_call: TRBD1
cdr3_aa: CASSLVGTGQTQYF
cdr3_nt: TGTGCCAGCAGCTTGGTCGGGACAGGGCAAACGCAGTATTTT

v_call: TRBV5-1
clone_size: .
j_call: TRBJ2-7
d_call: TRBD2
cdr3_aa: CASRWTSGSSYEQYF
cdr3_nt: TGCGCCAGCAGATGGACTAGCGGGAGCTCCTACGAGCAGTACTTC

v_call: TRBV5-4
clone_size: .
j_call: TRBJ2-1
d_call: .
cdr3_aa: CASSLEAQVEQFF
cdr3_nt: TGTGCCAGCAGCTTGGAGGCGCAGGTTGAGCAGTTCTTC

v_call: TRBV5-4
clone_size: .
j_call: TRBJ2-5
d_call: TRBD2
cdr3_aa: CASSQGLAGESETQYF
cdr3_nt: TGTGCCAGCAGCCAGGGACTAGCGGGGGAGTCGGAGACCCAGTACTTC

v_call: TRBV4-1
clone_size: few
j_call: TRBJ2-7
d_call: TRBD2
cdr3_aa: CASSQVLAGTYEQYF
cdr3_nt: TGCGCCAGCAGCCAAGTCCTAGCGGGGACCTACGAGCAGTACTTC

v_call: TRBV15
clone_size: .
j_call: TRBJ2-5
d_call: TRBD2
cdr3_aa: CATSRRGLAGEGTQYF
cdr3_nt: TGTGCCACCAGCAGAAGAGGACTAGCGGGAGAAGGGACCCAGTACTTC

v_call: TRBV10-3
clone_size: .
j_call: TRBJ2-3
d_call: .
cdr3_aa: CAISDGTDTQYF
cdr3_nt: TGTGCCATCAGTGACGGGACAGATACGCAGTATTTT

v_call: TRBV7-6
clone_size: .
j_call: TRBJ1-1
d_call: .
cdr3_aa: CASSHPNTEAFF
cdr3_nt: TGCGCCAGCAGCCATCCGAACACTGAAGCTTTCTTT

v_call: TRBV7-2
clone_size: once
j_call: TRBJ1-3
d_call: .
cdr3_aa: CASSLGVAGRSGNTIYF
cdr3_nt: TGTGCCAGCAGCTTAGGAGTGGCAGGCCGGTCTGGAAACACCATATATTTT

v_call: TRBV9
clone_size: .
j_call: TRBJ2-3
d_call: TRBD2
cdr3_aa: CASSVVGLAADTQYF
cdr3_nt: TGTGCCAGCAGCGTAGTCGGACTAGCGGCAGATACGCAGTATTTT

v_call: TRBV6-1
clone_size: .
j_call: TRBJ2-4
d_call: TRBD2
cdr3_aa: CASSLAGGAKNIQYF
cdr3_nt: TGTGCCAGCAGTTTGGCGGGGGGCGCCAAAAACATTCAGTACTTC

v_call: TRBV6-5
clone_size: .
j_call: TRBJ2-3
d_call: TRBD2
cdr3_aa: CASSRGLAGAGTQYF
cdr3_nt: TGTGCCAGCTCCAGGGGACTAGCGGGAGCGGGTACGCAGTATTTT

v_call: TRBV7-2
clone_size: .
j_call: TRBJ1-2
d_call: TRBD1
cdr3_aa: CASSIQGTGYGYTF
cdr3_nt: TGTGCCAGCAGCATCCAAGGGACAGGTTATGGCTACACCTTC

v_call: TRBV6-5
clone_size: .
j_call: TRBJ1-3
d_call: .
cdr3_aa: CASRPSFGNTIYF
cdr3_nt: TGTGCCAGCAGGCCCTCCTTCGGAAACACCATATATTTT

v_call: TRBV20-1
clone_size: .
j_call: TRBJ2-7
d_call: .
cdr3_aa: CSARPYEQYF
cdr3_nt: TGCAGTGCTCGACCTTACGAGCAGTACTTC

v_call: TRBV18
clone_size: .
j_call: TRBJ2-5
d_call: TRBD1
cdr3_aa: CASSQGAEETQYF
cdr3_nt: TGTGCCAGCTCCCAGGGGGCAGAGGAGACCCAGTACTTC

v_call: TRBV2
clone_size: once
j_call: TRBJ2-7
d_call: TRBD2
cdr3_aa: CASGSGGTYEQYF
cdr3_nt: TGTGCCAGCGGGAGCGGGGGGACCTACGAGCAGTACTTC

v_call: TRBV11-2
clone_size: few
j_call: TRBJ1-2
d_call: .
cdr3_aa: CASSLGQATQGNYGYTF
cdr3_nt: TGTGCCAGCAGCTTAGGTCAGGCGACCCAGGGTAACTATGGCTACACCTTC

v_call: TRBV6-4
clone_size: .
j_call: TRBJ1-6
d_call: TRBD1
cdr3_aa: CASSQGGQGFYPLHF
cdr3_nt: TGTGCCAGCAGCCAGGGGGGACAGGGGTTTTATCCCCTCCACTTT

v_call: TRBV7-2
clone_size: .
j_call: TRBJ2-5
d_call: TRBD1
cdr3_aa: CASSLEGAGTGKETQYF
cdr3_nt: TGTGCCAGCAGCTTAGAAGGTGCCGGGACAGGGAAGGAGACCCAGTACTTC

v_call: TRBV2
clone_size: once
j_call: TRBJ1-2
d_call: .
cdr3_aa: CASIWSPSNYGYTF
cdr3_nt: TGTGCCAGCATATGGTCGCCCTCTAACTATGGCTACACCTTC

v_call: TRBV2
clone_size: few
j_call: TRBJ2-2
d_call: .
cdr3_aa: CASSELGVGDTGELFF
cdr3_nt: TGTGCCAGCAGTGAACTTGGGGTCGGAGACACCGGGGAGCTGTTTTTT

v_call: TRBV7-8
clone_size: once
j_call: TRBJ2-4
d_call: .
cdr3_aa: CASSLVGAAKNIQYF
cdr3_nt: TGTGCCAGCAGCTTAGTGGGGGCAGCCAAAAACATTCAGTACTTC

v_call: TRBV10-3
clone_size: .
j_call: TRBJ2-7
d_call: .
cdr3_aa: CAISEVGVPYEQYF
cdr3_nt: TGTGCCATCAGTGAGGTAGGGGTACCCTACGAGCAGTACTTC

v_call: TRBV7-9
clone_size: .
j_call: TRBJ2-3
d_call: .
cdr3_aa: CASSLRGGTDTQYF
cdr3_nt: TGTGCCAGCAGCCTCAGGGGAGGCACAGATACGCAGTATTTT

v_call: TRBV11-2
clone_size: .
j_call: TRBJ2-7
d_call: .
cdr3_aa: CASRSTVGGVHEQYF
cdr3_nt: TGTGCCAGCAGGTCAACTGTTGGAGGGGTGCACGAGCAGTACTTC

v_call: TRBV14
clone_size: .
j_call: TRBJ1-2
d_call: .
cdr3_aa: CASSPGQAVYTF
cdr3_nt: TGTGCCAGCAGCCCTGGTCAGGCGGTCTACACCTTC

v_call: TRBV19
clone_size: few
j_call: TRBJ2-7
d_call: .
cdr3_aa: CASRDIAEYEQYF
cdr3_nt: TGTGCCAGTAGGGACATTGCCGAGTACGAGCAGTACTTC

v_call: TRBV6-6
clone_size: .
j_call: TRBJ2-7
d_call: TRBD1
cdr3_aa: CASRSTGLNEQYF
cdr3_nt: TGTGCCAGCAGGTCGACAGGGCTCAACGAGCAGTACTTC

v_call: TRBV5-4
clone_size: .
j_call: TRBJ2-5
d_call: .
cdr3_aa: CASSVVFQETQYF
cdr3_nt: TGTGCCAGCAGCGTCGTCTTCCAAGAGACCCAGTACTTC

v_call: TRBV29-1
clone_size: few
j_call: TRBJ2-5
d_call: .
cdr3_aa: CSVAARAQETQYF
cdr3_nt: TGCAGCGTGGCCGCTAGAGCTCAAGAGACCCAGTACTTC

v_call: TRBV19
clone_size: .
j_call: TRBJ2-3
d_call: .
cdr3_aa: CASSPDSLRDTQYF
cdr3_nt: TGTGCCAGCTCTCCGGACTCGTTACGAGATACGCAGTATTTT

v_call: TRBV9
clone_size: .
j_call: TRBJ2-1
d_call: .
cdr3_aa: CASSAPGYEQFF
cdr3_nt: TGTGCCAGCAGCGCACCAGGCTATGAGCAGTTCTTC

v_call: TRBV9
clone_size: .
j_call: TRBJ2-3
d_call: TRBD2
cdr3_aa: CASSLPEGPTAGGPLDTQYF
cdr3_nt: TGTGCCAGCAGCCTACCGGAGGGACCGACAGCGGGGGGGCCTTTAGATACGCAGTATTTT

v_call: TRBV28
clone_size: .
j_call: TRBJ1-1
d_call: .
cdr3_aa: CASSYRYWGVNTEAFF
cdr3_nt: TGTGCCAGCAGTTACAGATATTGGGGCGTGAACACTGAAGCTTTCTTT

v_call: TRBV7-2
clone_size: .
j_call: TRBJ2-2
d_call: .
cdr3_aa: CASSRYTGELFF
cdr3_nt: TGTGCCAGCAGCCGGTACACCGGGGAGCTGTTTTTT

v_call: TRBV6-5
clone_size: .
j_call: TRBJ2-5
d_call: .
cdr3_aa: CASSYSDGETQYF
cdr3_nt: TGTGCCAGCAGTTACAGTGATGGGGAGACCCAGTACTTC

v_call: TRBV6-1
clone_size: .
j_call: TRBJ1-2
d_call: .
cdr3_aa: CASSTRLYGYTF
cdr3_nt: TGTGCCAGCAGCACACGGTTATATGGCTACACCTTC

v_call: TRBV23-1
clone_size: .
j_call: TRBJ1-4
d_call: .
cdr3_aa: CASSQVPRPKGSLPEKLFF
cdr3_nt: TGCGCCAGCAGTCAAGTGCCGCGACCGAAGGGCTCCCTCCCTGAAAAACTGTTTTTT

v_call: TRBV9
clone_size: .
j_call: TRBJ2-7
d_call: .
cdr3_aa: CASSAGPGPQYEQYF
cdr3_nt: TGTGCCAGCAGCGCAGGACCGGGACCTCAATACGAGCAGTACTTC

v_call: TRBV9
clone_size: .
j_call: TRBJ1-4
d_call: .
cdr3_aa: CASSPGAANEKLFF
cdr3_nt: TGTGCCAGCAGCCCGGGGGCAGCTAATGAAAAACTGTTTTTT

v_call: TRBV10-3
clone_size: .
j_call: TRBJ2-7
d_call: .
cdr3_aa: CAISEKHEQYF
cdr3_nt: TGTGCCATCAGTGAGAAGCACGAGCAGTACTTC

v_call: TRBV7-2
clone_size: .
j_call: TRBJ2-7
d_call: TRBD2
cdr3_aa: CASSSGGLADYEQYF
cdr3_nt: TGTGCCAGCAGCTCTGGAGGACTAGCGGACTACGAGCAGTACTTC

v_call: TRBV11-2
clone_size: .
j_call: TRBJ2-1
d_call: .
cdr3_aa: CASSLEGASSYNEQFF
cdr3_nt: TGTGCCAGCAGCTTAGAGGGGGCCAGCTCCTACAATGAGCAGTTCTTC

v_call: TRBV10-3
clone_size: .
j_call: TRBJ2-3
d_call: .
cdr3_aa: CAIRHSPTSTDTQYF
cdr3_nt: TGTGCCATCCGGCACTCGCCGACTAGCACAGATACGCAGTATTTT

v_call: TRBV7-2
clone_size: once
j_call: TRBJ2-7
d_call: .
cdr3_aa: CASSLAQVGLHEQYF
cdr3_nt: TGTGCCAGCAGCTTAGCTCAAGTAGGCCTCCACGAGCAGTACTTC

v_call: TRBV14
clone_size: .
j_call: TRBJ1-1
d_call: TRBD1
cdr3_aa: CASSLQRTGAEAFF
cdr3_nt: TGTGCCAGCAGCCTACAACGGACAGGGGCTGAAGCTTTCTTT

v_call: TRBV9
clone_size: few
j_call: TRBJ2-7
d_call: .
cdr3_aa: CASSGEGGRAQEQYF
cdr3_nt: TGTGCCAGCAGCGGAGAGGGGGGCCGCGCGCAGGAGCAGTACTTC

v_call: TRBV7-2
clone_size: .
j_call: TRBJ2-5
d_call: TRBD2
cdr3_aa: CASSPPGLLQETQYF
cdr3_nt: TGTGCCAGCAGCCCCCCGGGACTACTTCAAGAGACCCAGTACTTC

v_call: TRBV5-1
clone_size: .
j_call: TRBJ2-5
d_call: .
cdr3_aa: CASSFVGGGVLETQYF
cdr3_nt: TGCGCCAGCAGCTTCGTTGGGGGGGGCGTGTTAGAGACCCAGTACTTC

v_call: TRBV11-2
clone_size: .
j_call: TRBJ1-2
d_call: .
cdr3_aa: CASSLGAIVNGYTF
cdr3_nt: TGTGCCAGCAGCTTAGGCGCCATCGTTAATGGCTACACCTTC

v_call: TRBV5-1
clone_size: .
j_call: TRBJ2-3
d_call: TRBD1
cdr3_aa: CASSLGGGGTDTQYF
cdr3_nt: TGCGCCAGCAGCTTGGGAGGGGGCGGCACAGATACGCAGTATTTT

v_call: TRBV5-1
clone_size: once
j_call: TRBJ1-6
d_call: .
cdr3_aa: CASSLTGIYSPLHF
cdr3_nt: TGCGCCAGCAGCTTAACAGGGATATATTCACCCCTCCACTTT

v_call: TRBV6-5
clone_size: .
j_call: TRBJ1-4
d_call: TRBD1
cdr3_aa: CATGTAPNEKLFF
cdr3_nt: TGTGCCACTGGGACAGCCCCTAATGAAAAACTGTTTTTT